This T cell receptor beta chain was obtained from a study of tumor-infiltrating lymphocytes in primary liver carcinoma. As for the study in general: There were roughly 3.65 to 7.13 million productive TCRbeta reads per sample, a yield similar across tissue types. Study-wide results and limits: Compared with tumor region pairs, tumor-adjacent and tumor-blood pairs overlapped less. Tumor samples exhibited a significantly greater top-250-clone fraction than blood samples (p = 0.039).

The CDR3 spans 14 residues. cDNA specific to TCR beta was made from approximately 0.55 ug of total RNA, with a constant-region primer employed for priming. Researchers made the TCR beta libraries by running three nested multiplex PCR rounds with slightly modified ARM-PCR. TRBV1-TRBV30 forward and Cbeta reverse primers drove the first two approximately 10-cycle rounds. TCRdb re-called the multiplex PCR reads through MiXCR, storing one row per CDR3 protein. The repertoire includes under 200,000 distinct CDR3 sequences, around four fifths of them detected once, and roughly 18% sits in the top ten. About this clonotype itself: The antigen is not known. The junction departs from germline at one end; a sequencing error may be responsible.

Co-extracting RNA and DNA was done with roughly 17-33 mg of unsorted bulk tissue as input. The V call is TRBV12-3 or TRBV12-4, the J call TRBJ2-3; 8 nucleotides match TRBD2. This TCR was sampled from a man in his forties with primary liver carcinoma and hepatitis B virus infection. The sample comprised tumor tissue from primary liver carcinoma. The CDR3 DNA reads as TGTACCATCAGTCCCGGGACTAGGCCAGATAAGCAGTATTTT. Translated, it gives CTISPGTRPDKQYF.